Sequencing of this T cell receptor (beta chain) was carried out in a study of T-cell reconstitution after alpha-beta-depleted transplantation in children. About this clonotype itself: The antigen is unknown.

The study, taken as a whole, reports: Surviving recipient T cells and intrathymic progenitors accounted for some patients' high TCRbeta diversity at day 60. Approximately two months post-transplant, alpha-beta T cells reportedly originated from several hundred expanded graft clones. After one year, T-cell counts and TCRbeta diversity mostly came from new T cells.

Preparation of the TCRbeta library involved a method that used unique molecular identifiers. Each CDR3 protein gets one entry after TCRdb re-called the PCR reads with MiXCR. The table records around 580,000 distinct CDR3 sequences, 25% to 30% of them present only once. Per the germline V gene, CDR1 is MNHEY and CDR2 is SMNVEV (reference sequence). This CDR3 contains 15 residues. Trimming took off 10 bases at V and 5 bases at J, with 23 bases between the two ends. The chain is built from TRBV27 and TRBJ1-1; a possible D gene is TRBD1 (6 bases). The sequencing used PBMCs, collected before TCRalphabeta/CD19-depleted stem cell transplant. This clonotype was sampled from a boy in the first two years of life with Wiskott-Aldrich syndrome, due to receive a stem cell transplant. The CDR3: CATYRRGARDTEAFF. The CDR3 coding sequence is TGTGCCACCTACCGGAGGGGGGCCCGGGATACTGAAGCTTTCTTT.